Each of the 21 T cell receptor beta chains below was sequenced from the same sample in a study of vaccination and CD4 T cells after COVID-19. Treatment defined: roughly 11-day PBMC culture with coronavirus spike peptide pools or control peptides (ViraFEST assay). No antigens are known for them. Sequencing of DNA taken from cultured CD4+ T cells relied on the Oncomine TCR Beta short-read assay. TCRdb fed the PCR reads into MiXCR, producing one record per CDR3 protein. This repertoire shows over 15,000 distinct CDR3 sequences, 53% found once; its top ten account for approximately 7.2%. Sample: CD4+ T cells from blood, cultured in vitro, taken before SARS-CoV-2 vaccination. Receptors were obtained from a human donor who had recovered from COVID-19.

The chain recombines TRBV20-1 with TRBJ2-4; a possible D gene is TRBD2 (5 bases). The V and J ends lost 7 bases and 1 base respectively, with 17 bases between them. The germline CDR1 and CDR2 sequences are DFQATT and SNEGSKA (reference sequence). The CDR3 sequence is 15 residues long. Here the CDR3 reads CSERYLGGAKNIQYF. The CDR3 DNA sequence: TGCAGTGAGCGGTATCTAGGTGGGGCCAAAAACATTCAGTACTTC.

This clonotype was found once. V usage is TRBV28 and J usage is TRBJ2-3; perhaps D is TRBD1 or TRBD2 (6 bases each). Trimming took off 8 bases at V and 2 bases at J, with 17 bases between the two ends. In germline, CDR1 is MDHEN, CDR2 SYDVKM. The CDR3 consists of 15 residues. CDR3 loop: CASLKSGGYTDTQYF. Written as DNA, the CDR3 is TGTGCCAGCTTGAAGTCCGGGGGCTACACAGATACGCAGTATTTT.

This rearrangement joins TRBV10-3 to TRBJ2-1, with TRBD2 matching 7 bases. Trimming cost V 8 bases and J 4 bases; bases outside gene matches: 5. Germline CDR1 ENHRY, CDR2 SYGVKD. The CDR3 is made up of 13 amino acids. The CDR3 DNA is TGTGCCATCGAGGCTAGCGGATACAATGAGCAGTTCTTC. This sequence encodes CAIEASGYNEQFF.

The chain uses TRBV6-5 and TRBJ2-7; D not resolved. Per germline, CDR1 MNHEY and CDR2 SVGAGI. This CDR3 region has 12 residues. Trimming cost V 1 base and J 6 bases, with 7 bases left between them. CDR3 region: CASSYLRSEQYF. CDR3 DNA sequence: TGTGCCAGCAGTTACTTGCGTTCCGAGCAGTACTTC.

J is TRBJ1-6 and V is TRBV7-3, with TRBD1 matching over 8 bases. This CDR3 is built from 14 residues. The V gene end was trimmed by 5 bases and the J gene end by 7 bases; junction bases not matched to a gene: 4. Germline lookup yields CDR1 SGHTA and CDR2 FQGTGA. This CDR3 reads CASSPTGGNSPLHF. The CDR3 DNA follows: TGTGCCAGCAGCCCAACAGGGGGGAATTCACCCCTCCACTTT.

V and J are TRBV20-1 and TRBJ2-3; 10 positions agree with TRBD2. The V segment lost 3 bases and the J segment 4 bases; nucleotides outside the gene matches: 10. The CDR3 has 16 residues. In germline, CDR1 is DFQATT, CDR2 SNEGSKA (reference sequence). The CDR3: CSARPSGSWLADTQYF. CDR3 nucleotide sequence: TGCAGTGCTAGGCCTAGCGGGAGTTGGTTGGCAGATACGCAGTATTTT.

The chain uses TRBV25-1 and TRBJ2-7; 9 bases agree with TRBD1. The CDR3 has 17 amino acids. The V segment lost 0 bases and the J segment 3 bases; nucleotides outside the gene matches: 9. Germline CDR1 is MGHDK and CDR2 is SYGVNS. CDR3 bases: TGTGCCAGCAGTGAATATGTAGGACAGGGGTCTAGCTACGAGCAGTACTTC. This encodes CASSEYVGQGSSYEQYF.

This clonotype was recorded a few times. The gene calls are TRBV6-2 or TRBV6-3 and TRBJ2-1; possibly TRBD1 for D (6 bases). The CDR3 covers 17 residues. Germline V gene lookup returns CDR1 MNHEY and CDR2 SVGEGT. The V and J ends lost 2 bases and 1 base respectively, with 15 bases between them. The DNA of the CDR3 is TGTGCCAGCAGTTACGGGGGAACAGGGATTTCCTACAATGAGCAGTTCTTC. This encodes CASSYGGTGISYNEQFF.

The V call is TRBV21-1, the J call TRBJ2-2. TRBV21-1 is a pseudogene segment. The CDR3 extends over 15 amino acids. The CDR3 sequence: CASSVRPNRSGELFF. The CDR3 nucleotides are TGTGCCAGCAGCGTACGACCCAACAGATCCGGGGAGCTGTTTTTT.

The chain is built from TRBV28 and TRBJ2-7; 10 bases map to TRBD1. The CDR3 consists of 14 residues. Germline assignment: CDR1 MDHEN and CDR2 SYDVKM. J gave up 3 bases and V 8 bases, and 7 bases lay outside the gene matches. Here the CDR3 reads CASASDRGYYEQYF. The CDR3 DNA is TGTGCCAGCGCCTCGGACAGGGGGTACTACGAGCAGTACTTC.

The J gene is TRBJ2-3, the V gene TRBV7-3; D may be TRBD1 or TRBD2 (5 bases each). V was clipped by 2 bases and J by 6 bases, with 15 bases between them. The CDR3 sequence is 15 residues long. Germline lookup yields CDR1 SGHTA and CDR2 FQGTGA. The CDR3 DNA reads TGTGCCAGCAGCTTATCAGGGAGTTCAACGGATACGCAGTATTTT. This translates into CASSLSGSSTDTQYF. The whole variable domain, remainder taken from reference TRBV7-3 and TRBJ2-3, is GAGVSQTPSNKVTEKGKYVELRCDPISGHTALYWYRQSLGQGPEFLIYFQGTGAADDSGLPNDRFFAVRPEGSVSTLKIQRTERGDSAVYLCASSLSGSSTDTQYFGPGTRLTVL.

The V and J genes are TRBV4-1 and TRBJ2-1; D unclear. The V gene's germline CDR1 is MGHRA and CDR2 YSYEKL. CDR3 length: 15 amino acids. Trimming took 0 bases from V and 0 from J, leaving 6 bases between them. CDR3 amino acids: CASSQEDNSYNEQFF. Here the CDR3 DNA reads TGCGCCAGCAGCCAAGAAGACAACTCCTACAATGAGCAGTTCTTC.

The V and J genes are TRBV19 and TRBJ1-1; a weak D match, TRBD1 (5 bases). The germline CDR1 and CDR2 sequences are LNHDA and SQIVND (reference sequence). The CDR3 runs 13 residues. The ends were cut back, 1 base at V and 6 bases at J, with 9 bases in the middle. In nucleotides, the CDR3 is TGTGCCAGTAGTATAGGGGGGTACCCTGAAGCTTTCTTT. Translated, it gives CASSIGGYPEAFF.

The gene calls are TRBV21-1 and TRBJ2-1. TRBV21-1 is recorded as a pseudogene. The CDR3 covers 19 residues. This CDR3 reads CASSTHGFLKASSYNEQFF. As DNA, the CDR3 is TGTGCCAGCAGCACACACGGGTTTCTCAAGGCGAGCTCCTACAATGAGCAGTTCTTC.

The V gene is TRBV7-2, the J gene TRBJ1-1; D gene uncertain. Per the germline V gene, CDR1 is SGHTA and CDR2 is FQGNSA. V lost 3 bases, J lost 6 bases, and 17 bases lay in between. This CDR3 contains 15 residues. The CDR3 spells CASSLTRRLTSEAFF. The DNA for the CDR3 is TGTGCCAGCAGCTTGACTCGCAGACTCACCTCTGAAGCTTTCTTT.

This rearrangement joins TRBV7-9 to TRBJ2-2; D not certain. The CDR3 loop spans 16 amino acids. The germline CDR1 and CDR2 sequences are SEHNR and FQNEAQ (reference sequence). V was pared by 5 bases and J by 3 bases, with 16 bases between. Here the CDR3 DNA reads TGTGCCAGCAGCCCCTCTTCTATGACCGACACCGGGGAGCTGTTTTTT. Protein sequence: CASSPSSMTDTGELFF.

The chain couples TRBV20-1 to TRBJ2-1; the D is unclear. Deletions cut 0 bases from V and 2 bases from J, with 8 bases between. Germline V gene lookup returns CDR1 DFQATT and CDR2 SNEGSKA (reference sequence). The CDR3 runs to 14 residues. CDR3 sequence: CSARDTGTYNEQFF. The CDR3 nucleotides read TGCAGTGCTAGAGATACCGGCACCTACAATGAGCAGTTCTTC.

This clonotype appeared once. The J gene is TRBJ2-7, the V gene TRBV6-2 or TRBV6-3, with 7 positions matching TRBD1. CDR3 length equals 16 residues. Looked up from germline, CDR1 is MNHEY and CDR2 is SVGEGT. The junction had 11 bases not matched to a gene; V was cut back by 5 bases and J by 1 base. CDR3 sequence reads: CASSPPPRDRSYEQYF. In DNA form, the CDR3 reads TGTGCCAGCAGTCCACCCCCCCGGGACAGATCCTACGAGCAGTACTTC.

This clonotype was seen a handful of times. The V call is TRBV29-1, the J call TRBJ2-5; 7 positions agree with TRBD2. V was pared by 7 bases and J by 7 bases, with 9 bases of the junction left unmatched. Per the germline V gene, CDR1 is SQVTM and CDR2 is ANQGSEA. The CDR3 is made up of 12 amino acids. The CDR3 protein is CSAPLAVGTQYF. The CDR3 DNA follows: TGCAGCGCCCCTCTAGCGGTTGGGACCCAGTACTTC.

In this sample, this clonotype turned up once. The chain couples TRBV5-1 to TRBJ2-3; D perhaps matches TRBD2 (7 bases). This CDR3 spans 15 amino acids. Trimming pared 6 bases from V and 2 bases from J, leaving 16 bases between. Looked up from germline, CDR1 is SGHRS and CDR2 is YFSETQ. The chain's CDR3 is CASKGGGSYTDTQYF. The CDR3 bases are TGCGCCAGCAAAGGGGGGGGATCCTACACAGATACGCAGTATTTT.

The DNA of the CDR3 is TGTGCCAGCAGTTCTCAAGGGACATCAGCGGCTAACTATGGCTACACCTTC. The encoded protein is CASSSQGTSAANYGYTF. The V call is TRBV28, the J call TRBJ1-2, with D perhaps matching TRBD1 (6 bases). This CDR3 contains 17 residues. The germline gives CDR1 MDHEN, CDR2 SYDVKM. Between the trimmed V and J ends, which lost 4 bases and 0 bases, there was a span of 18 bases.